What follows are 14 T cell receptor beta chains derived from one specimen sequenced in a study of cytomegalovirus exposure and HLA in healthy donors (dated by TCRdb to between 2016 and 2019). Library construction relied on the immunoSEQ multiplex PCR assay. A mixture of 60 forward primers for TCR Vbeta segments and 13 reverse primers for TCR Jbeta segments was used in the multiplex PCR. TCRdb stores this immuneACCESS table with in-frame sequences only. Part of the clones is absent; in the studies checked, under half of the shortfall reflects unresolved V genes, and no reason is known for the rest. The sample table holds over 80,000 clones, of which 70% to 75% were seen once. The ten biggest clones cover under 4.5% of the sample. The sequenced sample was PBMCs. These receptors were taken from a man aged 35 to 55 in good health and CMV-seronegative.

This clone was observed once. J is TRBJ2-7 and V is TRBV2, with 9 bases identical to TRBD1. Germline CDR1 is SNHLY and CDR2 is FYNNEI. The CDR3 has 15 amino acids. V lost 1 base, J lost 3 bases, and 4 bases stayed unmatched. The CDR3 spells CASSEGTGDFYEQYF. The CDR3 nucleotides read TGTGCCAGCAGTGAAGGGACAGGGGACTTCTACGAGCAGTACTTC.

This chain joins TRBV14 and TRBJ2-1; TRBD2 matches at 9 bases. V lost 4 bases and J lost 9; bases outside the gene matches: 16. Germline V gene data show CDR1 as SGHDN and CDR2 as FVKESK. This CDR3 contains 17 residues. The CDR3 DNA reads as TGTGCCAGCAGCCGACTCCCGGGGCGGGGGGGCCTTTCTGAGCAGTTCTTC. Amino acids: CASSRLPGRGGLSEQFF.

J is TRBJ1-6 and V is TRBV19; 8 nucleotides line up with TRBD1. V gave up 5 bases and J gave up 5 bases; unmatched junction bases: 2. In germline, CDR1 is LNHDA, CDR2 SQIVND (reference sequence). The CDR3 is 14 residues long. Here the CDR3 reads CASSVTGDNSPLHF. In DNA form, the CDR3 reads TGTGCCAGTAGTGTGACAGGGGATAATTCACCCCTCCACTTT. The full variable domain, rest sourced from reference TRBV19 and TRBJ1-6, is DGGITQSPKYLFRKEGQNVTLSCEQNLNHDAMYWYRQDPGQGLRLIYYSQIVNDFQKGDIAEGYSVSREKKESFPLTVTSAQKNPTAFYLCASSVTGDNSPLHFGNGTRLTVT.

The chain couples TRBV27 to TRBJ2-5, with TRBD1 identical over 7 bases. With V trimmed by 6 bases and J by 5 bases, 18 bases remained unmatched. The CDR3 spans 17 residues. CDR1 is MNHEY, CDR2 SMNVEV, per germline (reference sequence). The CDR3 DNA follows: TGTGCCAGCAGGCCGAGGGGGCATGGGGTTTACTTGGAGACCCAGTACTTC. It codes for CASRPRGHGVYLETQYF.

This CDR3 reads CASSARGNYNSPLHF. The CDR3 DNA reads as TGTGCCAGCAGTGCCCGCGGGAACTATAATTCACCCCTCCACTTT. The J gene is TRBJ1-6, the V gene TRBV6-6; D not resolved. The CDR3 sequence is 15 residues long. V was clipped by 5 bases and J by 3 bases, with 11 bases between them. The germline V gene has CDR1 MNHNY and CDR2 SVGAGI (reference sequence).

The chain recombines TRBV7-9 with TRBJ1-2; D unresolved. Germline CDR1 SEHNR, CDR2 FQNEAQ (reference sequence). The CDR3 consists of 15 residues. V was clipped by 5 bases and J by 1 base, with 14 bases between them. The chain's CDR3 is CASSHPLGVNYGYTF. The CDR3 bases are TGTGCCAGCAGCCACCCCCTGGGAGTTAACTATGGCTACACCTTC.

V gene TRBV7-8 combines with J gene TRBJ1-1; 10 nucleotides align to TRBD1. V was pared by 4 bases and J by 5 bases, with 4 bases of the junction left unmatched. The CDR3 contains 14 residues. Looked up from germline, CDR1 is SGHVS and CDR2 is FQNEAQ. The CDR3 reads CASSYGTGDTEAFF. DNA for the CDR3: TGTGCCAGCAGCTATGGGACAGGGGATACTGAAGCTTTCTTT. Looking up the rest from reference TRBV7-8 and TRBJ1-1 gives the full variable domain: GAGVSQSPRYKVAKRGQDVALRCDPISGHVSLFWYQQALGQGPEFLTYFQNEAQLDKSGLPSDRFFAERPEGSVSTLKIQRTQQEDSAVYLCASSYGTGDTEAFFGQGTRLTVV.

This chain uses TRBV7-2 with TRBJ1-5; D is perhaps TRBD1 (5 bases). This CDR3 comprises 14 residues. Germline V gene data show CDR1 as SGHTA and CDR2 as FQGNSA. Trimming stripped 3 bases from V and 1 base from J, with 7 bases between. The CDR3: CASSFSGSNQPQHF. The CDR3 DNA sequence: TGTGCCAGCAGCTTCTCAGGGAGCAATCAGCCCCAGCATTTT.

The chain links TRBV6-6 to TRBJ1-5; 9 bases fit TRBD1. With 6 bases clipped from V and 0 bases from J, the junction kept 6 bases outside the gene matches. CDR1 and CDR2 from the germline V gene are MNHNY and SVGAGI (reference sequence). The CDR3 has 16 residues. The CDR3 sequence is CASRIDRGDSNQPQHF. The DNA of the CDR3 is TGTGCCAGCAGAATCGACAGGGGGGATAGCAATCAGCCCCAGCATTTT.

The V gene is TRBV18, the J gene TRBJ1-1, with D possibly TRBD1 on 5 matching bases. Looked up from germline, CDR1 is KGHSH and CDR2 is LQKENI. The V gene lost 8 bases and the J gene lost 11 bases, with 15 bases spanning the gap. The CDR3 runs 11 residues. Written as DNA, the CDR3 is TGTGCCAGCAGTACGGGGGGTGGGGCTTTCTTT. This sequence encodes CASSTGGGAFF.

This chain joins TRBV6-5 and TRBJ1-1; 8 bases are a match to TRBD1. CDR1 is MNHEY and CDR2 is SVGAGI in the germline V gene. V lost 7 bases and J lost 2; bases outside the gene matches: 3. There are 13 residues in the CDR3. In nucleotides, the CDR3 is TGTGCCAGCAATGGACAGGGAAACACTGAAGCTTTCTTT. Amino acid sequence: CASNGQGNTEAFF.

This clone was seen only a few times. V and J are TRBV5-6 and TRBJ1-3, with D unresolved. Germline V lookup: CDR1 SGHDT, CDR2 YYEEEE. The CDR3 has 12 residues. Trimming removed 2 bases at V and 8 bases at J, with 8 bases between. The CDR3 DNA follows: TGTGCCAGCAGCTTTCGGGATCACACCATATATTTT. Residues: CASSFRDHTIYF.

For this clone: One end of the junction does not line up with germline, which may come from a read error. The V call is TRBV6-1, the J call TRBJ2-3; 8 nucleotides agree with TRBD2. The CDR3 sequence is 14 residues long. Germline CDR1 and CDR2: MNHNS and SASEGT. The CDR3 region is CASNELAATDTQYF. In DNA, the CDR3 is TGTGCCAGCAATGAACTAGCGGCCACAGATACGCAGTATTTT.

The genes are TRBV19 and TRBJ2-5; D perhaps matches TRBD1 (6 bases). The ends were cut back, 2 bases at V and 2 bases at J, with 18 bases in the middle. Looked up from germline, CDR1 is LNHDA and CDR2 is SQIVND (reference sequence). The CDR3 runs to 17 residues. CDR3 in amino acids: CASSIRAGVPRQETQYF. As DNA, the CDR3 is TGTGCCAGTAGTATAAGGGCAGGGGTCCCAAGACAAGAGACCCAGTACTTC.